A selection of T cell receptor beta chains follows, all from one sample in a study of blood T cell repertoires in COVID-19. Sequencing used immunoSEQ multiplex PCR; TCRdb keeps in-frame clones, though not all of them. In the table there are 260,000 or so clones, approximately 80% of which are singletons. Sequencing was carried out using peripheral blood. Receptors originate from a woman older than 75 with COVID-19, enrolled during active disease. Each CDR3 is given without its conserved first and last residue.

j_gene | v_gene | CDR3aa
TRBJ2-1 | TRBV7-3 | ASSSGTSAYNEQF
TRBJ2-7 | TRBV30 | AWSGRGNEQY
TRBJ1-4 | TRBV2 | ATKGGGSGEKLF
TRBJ2-2 | TRBV15 | ATSPSGIDTGELF
TRBJ2-3 | TRBV28 | ASSLRSTQY
TRBJ1-1 | TRBV18 | ASSEGVNTEAF
TRBJ2-5 | TRBV15 | ATSRGLAGKQETQY
TRBJ1-5 | TRBV5-1 | ASSLGTDSNQPQH
TRBJ1-1 | TRBV5-1 | ASSGGANTEAF
TRBJ2-5 | TRBV13 | ASSLKFQRQETQY
TRBJ1-2 | TRBV7-2 | ASSPRDSGGYT
TRBJ1-5 | TRBV30 | AWSRGGGTQPQH
TRBJ1-6 | TRBV25-1 | ASEQGQNSPLH
TRBJ2-7 | TRBV3-1/TRBV3-2 | ASSQGFSGASSYEQY
TRBJ1-3 | TRBV25-1 | ASSAAGEGGNTIY
TRBJ2-5 | TRBV6-5 | ASSYTTSGGRKTQY
TRBJ1-4 | TRBV25-1 | ATQNAGTGNEKLF
TRBJ2-7 | TRBV4-1 | ASSQDGGGSYEQY
TRBJ1-4 | TRBV3-1/TRBV3-2 | ASSIRQGRRTNEKLF
TRBJ2-1 | TRBV19 | ASSLAGRTNEQF
TRBJ2-3 | TRBV5-1 | ASSFSGGEDTQY
TRBJ2-5 | TRBV7-8 | ASSAGRGGRAETQY
TRBJ1-2 | TRBV5-1 | ASSLNAVRGYT
TRBJ1-1 | TRBV7-8 | ASSLAEGRTEAF
TRBJ1-2 | TRBV30 | AWGFGSTYGYT
TRBJ1-1 | TRBV2 | ASTPWDRGSNTEAF
TRBJ1-5 | TRBV14 | ASSKGAGQPQH
TRBJ1-1 | TRBV10-1 | ASSESGTGNTEAF
TRBJ1-2 | TRBV7-9 | ASSGDLGYGYT
TRBJ1-2 | TRBV7-9 | ASSLPGQGSYGYT
TRBJ1-5 | TRBV28 | ASSFGGGYNQPQH
TRBJ1-2 | TRBV2 | ASSETGAGAYGYT
TRBJ1-2 | TRBV2 | ASRPEGVYGYT
TRBJ1-2 | TRBV10-3 | AISGTEYGYT
TRBJ2-2 | TRBV19 | ASRGLDNTGELF
TRBJ1-2 | TRBV18 | ASSGFTDYGYT
TRBJ1-1 | TRBV6-2/TRBV6-3 | ASSYSRYEAF
TRBJ2-1 | TRBV27 | ASSLIGTGNNEQF
TRBJ1-6 | TRBV12-3/TRBV12-4 | ASSLLNSPLH
TRBJ2-5 | TRBV15 | ATSPAGDRETQY
TRBJ1-2 | TRBV5-8 | ASSRGDLPGDGYT
TRBJ2-5 | TRBV30 | AWKWRGGTETQY
TRBJ1-1 | TRBV5-5 | ASSNQGGNTEAF
TRBJ2-6 | TRBV7-3 | ASSPAVSGANVLT
TRBJ1-2 | TRBV28 | ASRRLPGQASGYT
TRBJ1-2 | TRBV18 | ASSPGRDSGYT
TRBJ2-7 | TRBV11-2 | ASSPSRGPYEQY
TRBJ1-5 | TRBV2 | ASRMRGRGANQPQH
TRBJ1-1 | TRBV15 | ATSFDGGNTEAF
TRBJ1-1 | TRBV7-9 | ASSLAGRENTEAF
TRBJ2-7 | TRBV5-1 | ASSDPGATYEQY
TRBJ1-1 | TRBV11-2 | ASSRRGDTEAF
TRBJ1-5 | TRBV2 | ASSEALRGDKQPQH
TRBJ2-2 | TRBV7-3 | ASSSGQIRTGELF